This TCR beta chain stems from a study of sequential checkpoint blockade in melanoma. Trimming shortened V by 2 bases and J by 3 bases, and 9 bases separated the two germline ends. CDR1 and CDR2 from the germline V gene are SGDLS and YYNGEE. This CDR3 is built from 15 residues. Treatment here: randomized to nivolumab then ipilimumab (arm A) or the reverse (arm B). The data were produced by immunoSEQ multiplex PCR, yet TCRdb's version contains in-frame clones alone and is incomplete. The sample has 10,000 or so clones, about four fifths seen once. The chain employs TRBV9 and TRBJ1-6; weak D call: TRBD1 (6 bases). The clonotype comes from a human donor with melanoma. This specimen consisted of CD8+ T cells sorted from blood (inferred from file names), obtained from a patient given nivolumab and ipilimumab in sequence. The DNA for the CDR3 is TGTGCCAGCAGCGTTACAGGGCTCTATAATTCACCCCTCCACTTT. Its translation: CASSVTGLYNSPLHF.